The 15 T cell receptor beta chains presented below share a single source sample, sequenced in a study of shared clonotypes between healthy human individuals. Produced via immunoSEQ multiplex PCR; TCRdb's table is partial and in-frame only. The sample consists of roughly 200,000 clones, 66% of them appearing once. The material sequenced was memory CD4+ T cells sorted from blood. This sample's subset: CD45RA-negative fraction. All receptors derive from a man aged 25-40 years in good health.

The chain combines TRBV10-3 with TRBJ2-5, with D unclear. This CDR3 is 14 amino acids long. Trimming removed 6 bases from V and 1 base from J, with 12 bases in between. Germline V gene lookup returns CDR1 ENHRY and CDR2 SYGVKD. CDR3 residues: CAIRPGRRQETQYF. For the CDR3, the DNA is TGTGCCATCAGGCCCGGGCGGCGCCAAGAGACCCAGTACTTC.

The genes are TRBV6-1 and TRBJ2-7; D is unclear. V was shortened by 10 bases and J by 3 bases, with 13 bases between the two germline ends. This CDR3 is 12 amino acids long. Germline CDR1 is MNHNS and CDR2 is SASEGT. This chain's CDR3 is CATIWSGYEQYF. The CDR3 nucleotides are TGTGCCACCATCTGGTCAGGCTACGAGCAGTACTTC.

The V call is TRBV6-1, the J call TRBJ2-7, with no clear D. CDR1 and CDR2 (germline): MNHNS, SASEGT. V lost 3 bases to trimming and J lost 7 bases, with 16 bases between them. The length of the CDR3 is 14 residues. The CDR3 loop reads CASSEPGPSREQYF. CDR3 DNA sequence: TGTGCCAGCAGTGAGCCTGGGCCTTCCCGGGAGCAGTACTTC.

The V and J genes are TRBV6-6 and TRBJ1-5; 7 nucleotides line up with TRBD1. J gave up 6 bases and V 2 bases, and 7 bases lay outside the gene matches. This CDR3 contains 15 residues. Germline-derived CDR1 and CDR2 are MNHNY and SVGAGI (reference sequence). The CDR3 sequence: CASSYPTGISQPQHF. The CDR3 nucleotides read TGTGCCAGCAGTTACCCGACAGGGATCAGTCAGCCCCAGCATTTT.

This chain links TRBV28 with TRBJ1-1, with TRBD1 identical over 8 bases. CDR3 length: 13 residues. After removal of 6 bases from V and 3 bases from J, the junction contained 3 bases not matched to a gene. Germline V gene data show CDR1 as MDHEN and CDR2 as SYDVKM. This CDR3 reads CASRSQGDTEAFF. DNA for the CDR3: TGTGCCAGCAGATCACAGGGGGACACTGAAGCTTTCTTT.

V gene TRBV18 combines with J gene TRBJ2-7; 11 bases agree with TRBD2. The CDR3 sequence is 19 residues long. V shed 0 bases, J shed 2 bases, and the junction held 12 bases outside the gene matches. Germline V gives CDR1 KGHSH, CDR2 LQKENI. The CDR3, as DNA: TGTGCCAGCTCACCACCATATTCTCTAGCGGGAGGACCCACCTACGAGCAGTACTTC. Its protein is CASSPPYSLAGGPTYEQYF.

The gene calls are TRBV6-1 and TRBJ2-3; 10 nucleotides agree with TRBD2. The CDR3 loop spans 16 amino acids. The V segment lost 2 bases and the J segment 2 bases; nucleotides outside the gene matches: 4. The germline V gene encodes CDR1 MNHNS and CDR2 SASEGT. CDR3 loop: CASSELGLAATDTQYF. The CDR3 nucleotides read TGTGCCAGCAGTGAACTTGGACTAGCGGCCACAGATACGCAGTATTTT.

The V and J genes are TRBV5-6 and TRBJ2-1; TRBD2 agrees at 7 bases. The CDR3 has 13 amino acids. J gave up 4 bases and V 8 bases, and 6 bases lay outside the gene matches. Germline V lookup: CDR1 SGHDT, CDR2 YYEEEE. In nucleotides, the CDR3 is TGTGCCAGTGGACTAGGTGGTTACAATGAGCAGTTCTTC. Its translation: CASGLGGYNEQFF.

The V and J genes are TRBV6-1 and TRBJ2-7, with unresolved D. The CDR3 is made up of 14 amino acids. The germline V gene has CDR1 MNHNS and CDR2 SASEGT. V lost 4 bases and J lost 1, with 11 bases in between. The DNA for the CDR3 is TGTGCCAGCAGTGGGCAGTATTCATCCTACGAGCAGTACTTC. Translation: CASSGQYSSYEQYF.

The V call is TRBV29-1, the J call TRBJ1-2; TRBD1 agrees at 11 bases. CDR3 length equals 13 residues. CDR1 is SQVTM, CDR2 ANQGSEA, per germline. J lost 7 bases, V lost 7 bases, and 8 bases had no gene match. The CDR3 loop reads CSAPGQGASGYTF. The CDR3 region has the DNA TGCAGCGCCCCCGGACAGGGGGCCTCTGGCTACACCTTC.

The chain has TRBV27 and TRBJ2-3; the D is unclear. There are 17 residues in the CDR3. The germline CDR1 and CDR2 sequences are MNHEY and SMNVEV (reference sequence). V lost 3 bases, J lost 0 bases, and 16 bases lay in between. The CDR3 sequence: CASSFRASTASTDTQYF. As DNA, the CDR3 is TGTGCCAGCAGTTTCCGAGCCTCCACCGCTAGCACAGATACGCAGTATTTT.

This chain uses TRBV1 with TRBJ2-6. TRBV1 is given as a pseudogene. CDR3 length equals 20 residues. CDR3 region: CTSSQNHHGKISSGANVLTF. The CDR3 DNA is TGCACCAGCAGCCAAAATCACCATGGAAAGATTAGCTCTGGGGCCAACGTCCTGACTTTC.

J is TRBJ1-1 and V is TRBV6-5; D is uncertain. The V end lost 4 bases, the J end lost 0 bases, and 9 bases lay between the germline ends. CDR3 length: 14 amino acids. Germline assignment: CDR1 MNHEY and CDR2 SVGAGI. The CDR3 bases are TGTGCCAGCAGTTTGGCATCATTGAACACTGAAGCTTTCTTT. This gives the protein CASSLASLNTEAFF.

Only a few counts were recorded for this clone. V is TRBV7-9 and J is TRBJ2-7; D is undetermined. CDR1 is SEHNR, CDR2 FQNEAQ, per germline (reference sequence). V was trimmed by 0 bases and J by 5 bases, leaving 17 bases between them. This CDR3 is 16 amino acids long. CDR3 sequence reads: CASSLAVWASTHEQYF. Here the CDR3 DNA reads TGTGCCAGCAGCTTAGCGGTCTGGGCGTCGACCCACGAGCAGTACTTC.

V and J are TRBV10-1 and TRBJ2-2; D is perhaps TRBD1 (6 bases). The CDR3 consists of 15 residues. V was cut by 3 bases and J by 4 bases, with 12 bases left in between. Germline V lookup: CDR1 WNHNN, CDR2 SYGVQD (reference sequence). The DNA of the CDR3 is TGCGCCAGCAGTGACCCAGGGGACCTCACCGGGGAGCTGTTTTTT. Translation gives CASSDPGDLTGELFF.